This T cell receptor beta chain emerged from a study of blood T cell repertoires in COVID-19. The CDR3 sequence is 15 residues long. V shed 3 bases and J 3 bases; nucleotides not matched to a gene: 5. The germline gives CDR1 SGHTS, CDR2 YDEGEE. This table comes from immunoSEQ multiplex PCR, and its TCRdb copy is limited to in-frame clones, with some not included. Among roughly 80,000 clones, 82% were seen once, and the ten largest hold 21%. Source material: peripheral blood. This sequence joins TRBV5-8 and TRBJ2-3, with 9 bases lining up with TRBD2. This receptor was taken from a human donor in a cohort sampled during active COVID-19. The CDR3 here is CASSSGLAGTDTQYF. In nucleotides, the CDR3 is TGTGCCAGCAGCTCGGGACTAGCAGGAACAGATACGCAGTATTTT.